These T cell receptor beta chains were read from a single sample in a study of cytomegalovirus exposure and HLA in healthy donors. Clones were read by immunoSEQ multiplex PCR, and TCRdb kept only the in-frame ones, dropping some. Here the sample spans 150,000 to 200,000 clones, roughly 86% being singletons. Material for sequencing was PBMCs. These receptors were obtained from a woman under 30 in good health and CMV-seropositive. CDR3s include the opening cysteine and the closing phenylalanine or tryptophan. Each record gives: J gene, clone size, D gene, V gene, CDR3 DNA, CDR3 protein. The D gene is left open where the match is weak. Expanded clones get a size class; other rows say once, few or many, or leave the size out.

J gene: TRBJ2-2
clone size: NA
D gene: TRBD2
V gene: TRBV4-1
CDR3 DNA: TGCGCCAGCAGCCAAGTTCTTGCGGGAGGTTGGGGGGAGCTGTTTTTT
CDR3 protein: CASSQVLAGGWGELFF

J gene: TRBJ1-1
clone size: NA
D gene: NA
V gene: TRBV28
CDR3 DNA: TGTGCCAGCAGTTTATTGGGGGCCCTGAACACTGAAGCTTTCTTT
CDR3 protein: CASSLLGALNTEAFF

J gene: TRBJ2-3
clone size: NA
D gene: TRBD1
V gene: TRBV5-6
CDR3 DNA: TGTGCCAGCAGCCAGGACAGGGTGGGATGGGATACGCAGTATTTT
CDR3 protein: CASSQDRVGWDTQYF

J gene: TRBJ1-1
clone size: NA
D gene: NA
V gene: TRBV9
CDR3 DNA: TGTGCCAGCAGCGCCTCACTGCCTAACACTGAAGCTTTCTTT
CDR3 protein: CASSASLPNTEAFF

J gene: TRBJ2-1
clone size: few
D gene: NA
V gene: TRBV27
CDR3 DNA: TGTGCCAGCAGTTTCGGGACAACTTACAATGAGCAGTTCTTC
CDR3 protein: CASSFGTTYNEQFF

J gene: TRBJ1-2
clone size: NA
D gene: NA
V gene: TRBV27
CDR3 DNA: TGTGCCAGCAAGCCGGGAGTGAGCAACTATGGCTACACCTTC
CDR3 protein: CASKPGVSNYGYTF

J gene: TRBJ2-7
clone size: NA
D gene: TRBD1
V gene: TRBV11-3
CDR3 DNA: TGTGCCAGCAGCTATGCCGGGACAGTCCAGAACGAGCAGTACTTC
CDR3 protein: CASSYAGTVQNEQYF

J gene: TRBJ1-1
clone size: NA
D gene: NA
V gene: TRBV11-3
CDR3 DNA: TGTGCCAGCAGCGGGGCAGCCCGGCGGGCTTTCTTT
CDR3 protein: CASSGAARRAFF

J gene: TRBJ2-1
clone size: NA
D gene: TRBD2
V gene: TRBV9
CDR3 DNA: TGTGCCAGCAGCGTAGCGGGAGGCAATGAGCAGTTCTTC
CDR3 protein: CASSVAGGNEQFF

J gene: TRBJ1-2
clone size: once
D gene: TRBD1
V gene: TRBV6-1
CDR3 DNA: TGTGCCAGCAGTGAGGCCGGGACAGGGAACTATGGCTACACCTTC
CDR3 protein: CASSEAGTGNYGYTF

J gene: TRBJ2-1
clone size: few
D gene: TRBD2
V gene: TRBV5-1
CDR3 DNA: TGCGCCAGCAGCTTTAGCGGGAGTAGCCCGAATGAGCAGTTCTTC
CDR3 protein: CASSFSGSSPNEQFF

J gene: TRBJ2-5
clone size: NA
D gene: NA
V gene: TRBV9
CDR3 DNA: TGTGCCAGCAGCGTAGCCCCGACAGGGAGGCAAGAGACCCAGTACTTC
CDR3 protein: CASSVAPTGRQETQYF

J gene: TRBJ2-2
clone size: NA
D gene: NA
V gene: TRBV7-2
CDR3 DNA: TGTGCCAGCAGCTTGTTAGGGGGTCCGAACACCGGGGAGCTGTTTTTT
CDR3 protein: CASSLLGGPNTGELFF

J gene: TRBJ2-2
clone size: once
D gene: TRBD2
V gene: TRBV9
CDR3 DNA: TGTGCCAGCAGCATATCGGGGGGAACCGGGGAGCTGTTTTTT
CDR3 protein: CASSISGGTGELFF

J gene: TRBJ2-4
clone size: once
D gene: NA
V gene: TRBV4-1
CDR3 DNA: TGCGCCAGCAGCCAAGATCACAGGGAACAGTACTTC
CDR3 protein: CASSQDHREQYF

J gene: TRBJ2-3
clone size: NA
D gene: TRBD1
V gene: TRBV29-1
CDR3 DNA: TGCAGCGCTTCGGACAGGGCGGTGGATACGCAGTATTTT
CDR3 protein: CSASDRAVDTQYF

J gene: TRBJ1-3
clone size: NA
D gene: NA
V gene: TRBV13
CDR3 DNA: TGTGCCAGCAGCCCGGACAGCGTCTCTGGAAACACCATATATTTT
CDR3 protein: CASSPDSVSGNTIYF

J gene: TRBJ2-3
clone size: NA
D gene: TRBD2
V gene: TRBV5-6
CDR3 DNA: TGTGCCAGCAGCTTGGTACCGGGACTAGCGGGAAGCACAGATACGCAGTATTTT
CDR3 protein: CASSLVPGLAGSTDTQYF

J gene: TRBJ2-7
clone size: NA
D gene: NA
V gene: TRBV4-3
CDR3 DNA: TGCGCCAGCAGCCAAGATTCGGGACTCGCCTACGAGCAGTACTTC
CDR3 protein: CASSQDSGLAYEQYF

J gene: TRBJ1-2
clone size: few
D gene: NA
V gene: TRBV6-6
CDR3 DNA: TGTGCCAGCAGTTACTCTCCAGCGTATGGCTACACCTTC
CDR3 protein: CASSYSPAYGYTF

J gene: TRBJ1-2
clone size: NA
D gene: TRBD1
V gene: TRBV6-1
CDR3 DNA: TGTGCCAGCGTCGACAGGGTGGTAGGCTACACCTTC
CDR3 protein: CASVDRVVGYTF

J gene: TRBJ1-2
clone size: NA
D gene: TRBD1
V gene: TRBV2
CDR3 DNA: TGTGCCAGCAGCCTACAGGGGGCGGAGTATGGCTACACCTTC
CDR3 protein: CASSLQGAEYGYTF

J gene: TRBJ2-6
clone size: NA
D gene: NA
V gene: TRBV9
CDR3 DNA: TGTGCCAGCAGCTCGGGATACTCCTCTGGGGCCAACGTCCTGACTTTC
CDR3 protein: CASSSGYSSGANVLTF

J gene: TRBJ2-1
clone size: NA
D gene: NA
V gene: TRBV10-1
CDR3 DNA: TGCGCCAGCAGTGAGTCGTTAGCCTACAATGAGCAGTTCTTC
CDR3 protein: CASSESLAYNEQFF

J gene: TRBJ2-5
clone size: NA
D gene: TRBD1
V gene: TRBV6-1
CDR3 DNA: TGTGCCAGCAGTGAAGCGTTGGACAGGGGCTTCACCCAGTACTTC
CDR3 protein: CASSEALDRGFTQYF

J gene: TRBJ2-7
clone size: NA
D gene: NA
V gene: TRBV2
CDR3 DNA: TGTGCCAGCACTAGCTTCCACGAGCAGTACTTC
CDR3 protein: CASTSFHEQYF

J gene: TRBJ2-7
clone size: NA
D gene: NA
V gene: TRBV6-1
CDR3 DNA: TGTGCCAGCAGTGAATCGGGTGGCGGGATGGGCCGGGACGAGCAGTACTTC
CDR3 protein: CASSESGGGMGRDEQYF

J gene: TRBJ2-5
clone size: NA
D gene: TRBD2
V gene: TRBV15
CDR3 DNA: TGTGCCACCAGCAGATCTTTGGGACTAGCGGGCCAAGAGACCCAGTACTTC
CDR3 protein: CATSRSLGLAGQETQYF

J gene: TRBJ1-1
clone size: NA
D gene: TRBD1
V gene: TRBV30
CDR3 DNA: TGTGCCTGGAGTCAACAGGGGGCGACTGAAGCTTTCTTT
CDR3 protein: CAWSQQGATEAFF

J gene: TRBJ1-4
clone size: NA
D gene: NA
V gene: TRBV30
CDR3 DNA: TGTGCCTGGAGTGTGGCAGCACCCGGGGAACTGTTTTTT
CDR3 protein: CAWSVAAPGELFF

J gene: TRBJ1-2
clone size: NA
D gene: NA
V gene: TRBV4-2
CDR3 DNA: TGTGCCAGCAGCCAATCATGGGGGGGATCAAGGCACGGCTACACCTTC
CDR3 protein: CASSQSWGGSRHGYTF

J gene: TRBJ2-5
clone size: NA
D gene: NA
V gene: TRBV9
CDR3 DNA: TGTGCCAGCAGCCCCCGGGGAGAGACCCAGTACTTC
CDR3 protein: CASSPRGETQYF

J gene: TRBJ2-3
clone size: NA
D gene: TRBD1
V gene: TRBV7-3
CDR3 DNA: TGTGCCAGCAGCTTCGGACAGGCAGATACGCAGTATTTT
CDR3 protein: CASSFGQADTQYF

J gene: TRBJ1-5
clone size: once
D gene: TRBD1
V gene: TRBV28
CDR3 DNA: TGTGCCAGCAGTACCTGGACAGGGGGAAGTCAGCCCCAGCATTTT
CDR3 protein: CASSTWTGGSQPQHF

J gene: TRBJ1-1
clone size: NA
D gene: TRBD1
V gene: TRBV6-1
CDR3 DNA: TGTGCCAGCAGTGAGGGACAGGCGAACACTGAAGCTTTCTTT
CDR3 protein: CASSEGQANTEAFF

J gene: TRBJ2-7
clone size: NA
D gene: NA
V gene: TRBV18
CDR3 DNA: TGTGCCAGCTCACCAGATGAGCGGGACAACTACGAGCAGTACTTC
CDR3 protein: CASSPDERDNYEQYF

J gene: TRBJ2-7
clone size: NA
D gene: NA
V gene: TRBV6-5
CDR3 DNA: TGTGCCAGCAGGCGACAGGCGAGACTCTACGAGCAGTACTTC
CDR3 protein: CASRRQARLYEQYF

J gene: TRBJ1-3
clone size: NA
D gene: TRBD1
V gene: TRBV11-3
CDR3 DNA: TGTGCCAGCAGCCCTCGGACAGGGGGTAGCTCTGGAAACACCATATATTTT
CDR3 protein: CASSPRTGGSSGNTIYF

J gene: TRBJ2-5
clone size: NA
D gene: TRBD1
V gene: TRBV11-3
CDR3 DNA: TGTGCCAGCAGCTTTGGGGACAGGCGGCAAGAGACCCAGTACTTC
CDR3 protein: CASSFGDRRQETQYF

J gene: TRBJ1-2
clone size: NA
D gene: NA
V gene: TRBV7-2
CDR3 DNA: TGTGCCAGCAGCTTATTAGCCGGGGATGGCTACACCTTC
CDR3 protein: CASSLLAGDGYTF

J gene: TRBJ2-1
clone size: NA
D gene: NA
V gene: TRBV2
CDR3 DNA: TGTGCCAGCAGTGAAGGGCAGGGGATCTACAATGAGCAGTTCTTC
CDR3 protein: CASSEGQGIYNEQFF

J gene: TRBJ2-2
clone size: NA
D gene: TRBD2
V gene: TRBV7-6
CDR3 DNA: TGTGCCAGCAGCTTAGTTAGTTCCCGACTAGCGGGGGACACCGGGGAGCTGTTTTTT
CDR3 protein: CASSLVSSRLAGDTGELFF